This record concerns one T cell receptor beta chain sequence. Profiling relied on immunoSEQ multiplex PCR, and the TCRdb table lists in-frame clones only, not all of them. The sample lists 380,000 or so clones; around 88% were seen once. Germline assignment: CDR1 MNHEY and CDR2 SVGAGI. The V end was cut by 7 bases, the J end by 0 bases, with 13 bases between. CDR3 length: 15 residues. The record originates from a study of Ad26.COV2.S vaccination and SARS-CoV-2 variants. Study at large: The donor participated in the COV1001 trial, in its Ad26.COV2.S arm. Ad26.COV2.S was injected intramuscularly once or twice, 56 days apart.

As to treatment: 15 to 20 received Ad26.COV2.S at low or high dose, single or two shots; roughly 5 received placebo; per-sample allocation not given. Day 63 after the first injection of vaccine or placebo was the sampling time. The input for sequencing was peripheral blood, taken in a trial of Ad26.COV2.S vaccine versus placebo. The TCR was taken from a person aged 18-60 years who received the Ad26.COV2.S COVID-19 vaccine or a placebo. The genes are TRBV6-5 and TRBJ1-3; D unclear. The CDR3 here is CASKTDPYSGNTIYF. The DNA for the CDR3 is TGTGCCAGCAAAACAGACCCTTACTCTGGAAACACCATATATTTT.